This T cell receptor beta chain was sequenced for a study of Graves' ophthalmopathy and Graves' hyperthyroidism. Overall study results and limits: Ophthalmopathy progression cases were predicted by the model with roughly 70% sensitivity and less than 85% specificity. Most thyroid clonotypes with frequency above 0.001 were detected in blood too.

Trimming took off 2 bases at V and 2 bases at J, with 13 bases between the two ends. Germline V gene sequence: CDR1 MNHEY, CDR2 SVGEGT. The CDR3 covers 15 residues. With respect to this clonotype: Its antigen is as yet unknown.

RNA transcripts served as template for amplifying TCR beta CDR3 sequences. In the first round, RT-PCR was carried out with HTBI primers, and a multiplex PCR formed the second round. In TCRdb, the multiplex PCR reads were re-called with MiXCR into one record per CDR3 protein. The sample shows 200,000 to 250,000 distinct CDR3 sequences, about 22% of them seen only once. Diagnosis used clinical symptoms, serum thyroxine, TRAb, thyroid ultrasound and orbital computed tomography. J is TRBJ2-7 and V is TRBV6-2 or TRBV6-3; possible D gene TRBD1, 5 bases. The receptor comes from a woman aged 45-65 years with Graves' ophthalmopathy. Source material: peripheral blood. CDR3 sequence (DNA): TGTGCCAGCAGTTACAGAGGACACTCTACCTACGAGCAGTACTTC. Translation: CASSYRGHSTYEQYF.